This T cell receptor (beta chain) emerged from a study of blood T cell repertoires in COVID-19. Only in-frame clones appear in the TCRdb table, and some are missing; sequencing was by immunoSEQ multiplex PCR. Here the sample spans 130,000 to 150,000 clones, about 90% being singletons. J gave up 4 bases and V 1 base, and 13 bases lay outside the gene matches. Germline CDR1 and CDR2: MDHEN and SYDVKM. This CDR3 is 18 amino acids long. The clonotype originates from a man aged 50 to 60 with active or convalescent COVID-19. The sequenced sample consisted of peripheral blood. J is TRBJ2-1 and V is TRBV28; 7 bases agree with TRBD1. CDR3 nucleotides: TGTGCCAGCAGTTTATCCGGGACAGCCATTACTAATTACAATGAGCAGTTCTTC. Residues: CASSLSGTAITNYNEQFF.